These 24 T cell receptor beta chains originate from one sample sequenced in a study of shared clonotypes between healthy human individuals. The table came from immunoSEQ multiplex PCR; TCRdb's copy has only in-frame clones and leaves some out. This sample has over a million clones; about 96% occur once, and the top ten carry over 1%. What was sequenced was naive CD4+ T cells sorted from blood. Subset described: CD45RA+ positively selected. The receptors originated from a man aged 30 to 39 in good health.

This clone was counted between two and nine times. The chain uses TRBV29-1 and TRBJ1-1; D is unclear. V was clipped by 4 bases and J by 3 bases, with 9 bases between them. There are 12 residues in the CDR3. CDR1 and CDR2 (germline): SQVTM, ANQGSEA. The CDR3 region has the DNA TGCAGCGTTGCCAGCTCCTACACTGAAGCTTTCTTT. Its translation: CSVASSYTEAFF. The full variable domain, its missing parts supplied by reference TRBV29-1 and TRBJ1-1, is SAVISQKPSRDICQRGTSLTIQCQVDSQVTMMFWYRQQPGQSLTLIATANQGSEATYESGFVIDKFPISRPNLTFSTLTVSNMSPEDSSIYLCSVASSYTEAFFGQGTRLTVV.

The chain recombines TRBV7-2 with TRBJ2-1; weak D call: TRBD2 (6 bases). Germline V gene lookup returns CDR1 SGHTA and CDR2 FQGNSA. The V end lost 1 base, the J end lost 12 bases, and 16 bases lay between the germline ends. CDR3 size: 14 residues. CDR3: CASSLVDRGLTQFF. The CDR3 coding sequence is TGTGCCAGCAGCTTAGTAGATCGGGGACTTACGCAGTTCTTC.

In nucleotides, the CDR3 is TGTGCCAGCTCACCACGAGGGACAGGGGGCAGGGAGACTGAAGCTTTCTTT. Translated, it gives CASSPRGTGGRETEAFF. The V and J genes are TRBV18 and TRBJ1-1; 12 positions match TRBD1. V trimming: 1 base; J trimming: 5 bases; junction bases outside the gene matches: 8. The CDR3 covers 17 residues. The germline CDR1 and CDR2 sequences are KGHSH and LQKENI.

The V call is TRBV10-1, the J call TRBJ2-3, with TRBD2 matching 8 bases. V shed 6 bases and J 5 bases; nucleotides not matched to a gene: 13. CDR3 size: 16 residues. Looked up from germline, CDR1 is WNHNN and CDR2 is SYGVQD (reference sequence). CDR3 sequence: CASSDRGSGMVDTQYF. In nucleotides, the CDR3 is TGCGCCAGCAGCGATCGGGGTAGCGGGATGGTAGATACGCAGTATTTT.

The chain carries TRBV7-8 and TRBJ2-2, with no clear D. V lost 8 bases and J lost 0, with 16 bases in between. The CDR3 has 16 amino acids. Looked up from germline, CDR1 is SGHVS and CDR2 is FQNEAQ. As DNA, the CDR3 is TGTGCCAGCGGATTTACTACTGCCTCGAACACCGGGGAGCTGTTTTTT. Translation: CASGFTTASNTGELFF. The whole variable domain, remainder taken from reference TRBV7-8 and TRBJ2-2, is GAGVSQSPRYKVAKRGQDVALRCDPISGHVSLFWYQQALGQGPEFLTYFQNEAQLDKSGLPSDRFFAERPEGSVSTLKIQRTQQEDSAVYLCASGFTTASNTGELFFGEGSRLTVL.

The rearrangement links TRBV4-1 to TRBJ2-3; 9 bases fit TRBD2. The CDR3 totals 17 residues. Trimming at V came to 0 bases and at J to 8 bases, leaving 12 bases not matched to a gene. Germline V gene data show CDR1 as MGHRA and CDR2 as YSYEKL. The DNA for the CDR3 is TGCGCCAGCAGCCAAGATCAGGCGGGAGGGACCCGGGGTACGCAGTATTTT. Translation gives CASSQDQAGGTRGTQYF.

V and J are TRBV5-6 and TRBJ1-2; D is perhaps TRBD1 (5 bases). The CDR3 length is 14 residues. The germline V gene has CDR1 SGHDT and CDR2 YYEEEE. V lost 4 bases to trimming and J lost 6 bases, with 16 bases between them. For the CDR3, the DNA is TGTGCCAGCAGCCGTAAACAATGGGGGAATGGCTACACCTTC. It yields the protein CASSRKQWGNGYTF.

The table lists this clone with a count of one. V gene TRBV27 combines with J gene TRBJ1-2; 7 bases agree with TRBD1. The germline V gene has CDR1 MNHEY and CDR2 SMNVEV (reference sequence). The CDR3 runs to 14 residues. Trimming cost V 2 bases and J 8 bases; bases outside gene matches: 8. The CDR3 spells CASSLRRQGGGYTF. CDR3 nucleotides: TGTGCCAGCAGTTTACGGCGGCAGGGGGGCGGCTACACCTTC.

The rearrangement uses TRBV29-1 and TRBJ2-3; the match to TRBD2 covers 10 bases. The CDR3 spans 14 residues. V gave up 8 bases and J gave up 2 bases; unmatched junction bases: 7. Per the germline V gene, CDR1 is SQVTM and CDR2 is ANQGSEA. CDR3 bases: TGCAGCTCCCTCGGGACTAGCGCCACAGATACGCAGTATTTT. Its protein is CSSLGTSATDTQYF.

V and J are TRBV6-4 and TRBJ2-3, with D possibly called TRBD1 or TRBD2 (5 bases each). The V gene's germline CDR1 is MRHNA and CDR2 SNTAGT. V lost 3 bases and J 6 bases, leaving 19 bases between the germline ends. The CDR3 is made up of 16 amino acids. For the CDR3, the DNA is TGTGCCAGCAGTGAATCTGAGGGAAAGGGACGGGATACGCAGTATTTT. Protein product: CASSESEGKGRDTQYF.

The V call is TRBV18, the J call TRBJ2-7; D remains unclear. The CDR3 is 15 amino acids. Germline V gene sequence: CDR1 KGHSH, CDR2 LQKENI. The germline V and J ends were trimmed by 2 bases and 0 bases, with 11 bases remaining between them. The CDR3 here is CASSPLQKSSYEQYF. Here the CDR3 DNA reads TGTGCCAGCTCACCATTACAGAAGAGCTCCTACGAGCAGTACTTC. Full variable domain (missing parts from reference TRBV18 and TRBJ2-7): NAGVMQNPRHLVRRRGQEARLRCSPMKGHSHVYWYRQLPEEGLKFMVYLQKENIIDESGMPKERFSAEFPKEGPSILRIQQVVRGDSAAYFCASSPLQKSSYEQYFGPGTRLTVT.

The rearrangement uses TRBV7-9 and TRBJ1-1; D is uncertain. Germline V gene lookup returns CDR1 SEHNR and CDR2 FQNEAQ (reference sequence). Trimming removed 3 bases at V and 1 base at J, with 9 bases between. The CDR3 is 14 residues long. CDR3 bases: TGTGCCAGCAGCTTGGGGAACTCGAACACTGAAGCTTTCTTT. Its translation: CASSLGNSNTEAFF.

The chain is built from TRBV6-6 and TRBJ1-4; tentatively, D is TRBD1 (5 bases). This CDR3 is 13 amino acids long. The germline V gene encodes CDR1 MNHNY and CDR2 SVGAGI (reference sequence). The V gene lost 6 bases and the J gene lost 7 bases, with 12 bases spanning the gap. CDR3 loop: CASSGTRGEKLFF. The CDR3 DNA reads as TGTGCCAGCAGCGGGACGCGTGGTGAAAAACTGTTTTTT.

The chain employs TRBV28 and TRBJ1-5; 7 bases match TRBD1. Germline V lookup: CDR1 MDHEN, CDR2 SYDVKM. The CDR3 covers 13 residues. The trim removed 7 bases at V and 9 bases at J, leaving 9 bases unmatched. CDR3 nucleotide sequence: TGTGCCAGCACCAGGGGGACAGTCCCGCCCCAGCATTTT. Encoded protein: CASTRGTVPPQHF.

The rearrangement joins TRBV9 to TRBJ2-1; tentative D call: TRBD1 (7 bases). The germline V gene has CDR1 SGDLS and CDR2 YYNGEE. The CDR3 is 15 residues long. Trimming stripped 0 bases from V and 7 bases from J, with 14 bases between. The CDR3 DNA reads TGTGCCAGCAGCGTAGCGCAGGGGGGTGGGAATGAGCAGTTCTTC. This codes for CASSVAQGGGNEQFF.

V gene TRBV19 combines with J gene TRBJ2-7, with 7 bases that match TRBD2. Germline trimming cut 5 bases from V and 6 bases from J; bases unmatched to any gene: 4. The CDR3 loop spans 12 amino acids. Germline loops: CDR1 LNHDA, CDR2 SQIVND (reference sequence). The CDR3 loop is CASSPGGLEQYF. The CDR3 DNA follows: TGTGCCAGTAGTCCGGGGGGACTCGAGCAGTACTTC.

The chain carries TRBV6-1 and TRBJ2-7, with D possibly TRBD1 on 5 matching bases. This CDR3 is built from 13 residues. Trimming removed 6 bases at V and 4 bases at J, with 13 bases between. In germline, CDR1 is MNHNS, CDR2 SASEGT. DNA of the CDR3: TGTGCCAGCAGGACCCAGGGCCGGTACGAGCAGTACTTC. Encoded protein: CASRTQGRYEQYF.

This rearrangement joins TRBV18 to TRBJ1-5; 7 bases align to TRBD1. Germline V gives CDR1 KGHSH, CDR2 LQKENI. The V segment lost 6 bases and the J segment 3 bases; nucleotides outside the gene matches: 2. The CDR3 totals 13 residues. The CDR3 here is CASSGQDNQPQHF. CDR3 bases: TGTGCCAGCTCCGGACAGGACAATCAGCCCCAGCATTTT.

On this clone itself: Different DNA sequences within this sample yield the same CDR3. CDR3 sequence reads: CASSLDRGQETQYF. CDR3 nucleotides: TGTGCCAGCTCCCTGGACAGGGGGCAAGAGACCCAGTACTTC. The chain combines TRBV18 with TRBJ2-5; TRBD1 aligns across 10 bases. Germline V gene lookup returns CDR1 KGHSH and CDR2 LQKENI. The V segment lost 6 bases and the J segment 2 bases; nucleotides outside the gene matches: 3. The CDR3 is 14 amino acids.

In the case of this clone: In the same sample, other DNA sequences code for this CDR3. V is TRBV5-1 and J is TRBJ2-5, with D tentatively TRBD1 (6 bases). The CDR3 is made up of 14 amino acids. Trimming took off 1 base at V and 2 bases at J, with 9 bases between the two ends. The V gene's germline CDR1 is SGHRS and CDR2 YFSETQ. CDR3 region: CASSLSGQQETQYF. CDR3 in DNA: TGCGCCAGCAGCTTGTCAGGACAGCAAGAGACCCAGTACTTC.

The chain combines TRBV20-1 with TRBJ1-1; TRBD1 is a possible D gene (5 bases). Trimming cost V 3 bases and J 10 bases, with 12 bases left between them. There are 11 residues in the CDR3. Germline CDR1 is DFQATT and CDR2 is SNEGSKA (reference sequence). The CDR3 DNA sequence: TGCAGTGCTAGCCAGGGAGAGTTAGCTTTCTTT. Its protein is CSASQGELAFF.

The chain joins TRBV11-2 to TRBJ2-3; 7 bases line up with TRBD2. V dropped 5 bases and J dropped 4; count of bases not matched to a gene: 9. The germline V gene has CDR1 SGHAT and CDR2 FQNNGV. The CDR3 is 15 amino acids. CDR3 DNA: TGTGCCAGCAGCCACTATGGTGGGGGGGCAGATACGCAGTATTTT. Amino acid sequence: CASSHYGGGADTQYF.

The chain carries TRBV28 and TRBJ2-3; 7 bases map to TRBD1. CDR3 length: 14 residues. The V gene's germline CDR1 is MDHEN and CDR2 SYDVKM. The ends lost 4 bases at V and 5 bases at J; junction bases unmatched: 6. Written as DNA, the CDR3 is TGTGCCAGCAGTTCCACAGGGGAAGGAGATACGCAGTATTTT. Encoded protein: CASSSTGEGDTQYF.

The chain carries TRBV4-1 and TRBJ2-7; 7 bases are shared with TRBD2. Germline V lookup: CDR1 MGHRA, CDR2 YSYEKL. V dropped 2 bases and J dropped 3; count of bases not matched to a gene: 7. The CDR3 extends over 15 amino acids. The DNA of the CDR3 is TGCGCCAGCAGCCAATCCGGGAGGAACAGCTACGAGCAGTACTTC. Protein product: CASSQSGRNSYEQYF.